Below, 20 T cell receptor beta chains from the same sample are listed, as sequenced in a study of post-analysis software for immune sequencing data. Libraries were made from TCR beta cDNA, and they carried unique molecular identifiers. TCRdb reprocessed the PCR reads via MiXCR and lists one record per CDR3 protein. The sample carries around 710,000 distinct CDR3 sequences, more than 45% recorded once. Study-wide points: Controls had lower frequencies than patients of a handful of TRBV segments, which included TRBV5-6, TRBV5-1 and TRBV20-1.

These receptors have no identified antigens. Material: blood. The receptors here all came from a girl under 18 with multiple sclerosis.

This clonotype was counted a few times. The chain has TRBV5-1 and TRBJ2-7, with TRBD1 matching over 10 bases. This CDR3 is 16 amino acids long. Germline values: CDR1 SGHRS, CDR2 YFSETQ. J lost 2 bases, V lost 0 bases, and 5 bases had no gene match. The CDR3 nucleotides read TGCGCCAGCAGCTTGGTTCGCGGGACAGGGGCCTACGAGCAGTACTTC. Protein product: CASSLVRGTGAYEQYF.

The chain is built from TRBV27 and TRBJ1-2; no clear D gene. Germline V CDR1 and CDR2: MNHEY, SMNVEV (reference sequence). The CDR3 covers 13 residues. V was cut by 6 bases and J by 6 bases, with 14 bases left in between. CDR3 sequence reads: CASSGMPLDGYTF. CDR3 coding DNA: TGTGCCAGCAGCGGTATGCCCCTGGATGGCTACACCTTC.

There are a few counts of this clonotype. This chain links TRBV12-5 with TRBJ2-5, with D possibly matching TRBD2 (8 bases). Trimming pared 7 bases from V and 5 bases from J, leaving 26 bases between. This CDR3 is 17 amino acids long. Germline CDR1 is LGHNT and CDR2 is FRNRAP. The CDR3 DNA is TGTGCTAGTGCAGAGGGACTAGGCTGGATACAGGGGGAGACCCAGTACTTC. Protein: CASAEGLGWIQGETQYF.

This chain connects TRBV28 to TRBJ2-7, with 8 bases identical to TRBD1. J lost 5 bases, V lost 5 bases, and 8 bases had no gene match. Germline V gives CDR1 MDHEN, CDR2 SYDVKM. The CDR3 contains 14 residues. The CDR3 sequence: CASSPPDRADEQYF. DNA for the CDR3: TGTGCCAGCAGTCCCCCGGACAGGGCGGACGAGCAGTACTTC. Full variable domain (remainder filled in from reference TRBV28 and TRBJ2-7): DVKVTQSSRYLVKRTGEKVFLECVQDMDHENMFWYRQDPGLGLRLIYFSYDVKMKEKGDIPEGYSVSREKKERFSLILESASTNQTSMYLCASSPPDRADEQYFGPGTRLTVT.

In its sample, this clonotype was seen a few times. The rearrangement uses TRBV2 and TRBJ2-6, with unresolved D. The CDR3 length is 16 residues. V lost 5 bases to trimming and J lost 0 bases, with 11 bases between them. The germline CDR1 and CDR2 sequences are SNHLY and FYNNEI. The CDR3 coding sequence is TGTGCCAGCAGTAACCCAACAAGCTCTGGGGCCAACGTCCTGACTTTC. The encoded protein is CASSNPTSSGANVLTF.

The chain carries TRBV6-1 and TRBJ1-2, with a tentative D call TRBD1 (5 bases). This CDR3 comprises 14 residues. Between the trimmed V and J ends, which lost 1 base and 4 bases, there was a span of 10 bases. Germline V gene sequence: CDR1 MNHNS, CDR2 SASEGT. The CDR3 loop is CASSEVGTSYGYTF. DNA of the CDR3: TGTGCCAGCAGTGAAGTCGGGACCTCCTATGGCTACACCTTC.

This chain joins TRBV4-3 and TRBJ2-1; the D is unclear. The CDR3 contains 15 residues. The V end was cut by 0 bases, the J end by 8 bases, with 14 bases between. CDR1 and CDR2 (germline): LGHNA, YSLEER. The CDR3 region is CASSQEGGPKDEQFF. The CDR3 region has the DNA TGCGCCAGCAGCCAAGAAGGTGGGCCGAAGGATGAGCAGTTCTTC.

This clonotype was counted between two and nine times. The chain couples TRBV15 to TRBJ2-7; TRBD2 aligns across 8 bases. V was pared by 0 bases and J by 0 bases, with 10 bases of the junction left unmatched. The CDR3 has 18 residues. Germline V CDR1 and CDR2: LNHNV, YYDKDF (reference sequence). CDR3 nucleotide sequence: TGTGCCACCAGCAGAGATTTTTTCAAGCGGGGGAGCTCCTACGAGCAGTACTTC. This codes for CATSRDFFKRGSSYEQYF.

The chain recombines TRBV4-3 with TRBJ1-5; D remains unclear. The CDR3 is made up of 15 amino acids. The V and J ends lost 4 bases and 0 bases respectively, with 10 bases between them. From germline, CDR1 is LGHNA and CDR2 YSLEER. As DNA, the CDR3 is TGCGCCAGCAGCCCCAGGTTGTTTAGCAATCAGCCCCAGCATTTT. Translating it yields CASSPRLFSNQPQHF.

A few counts support this clonotype. V and J are TRBV27 and TRBJ2-1; TRBD2 matches at 9 bases. Trimming cost V 8 bases and J 2 bases; bases outside gene matches: 13. Germline V gene lookup returns CDR1 MNHEY and CDR2 SMNVEV (reference sequence). The CDR3 has 17 residues. This chain's CDR3 is CASSTTSGTSPYNEQFF. The CDR3 coding sequence is TGTGCCAGCTCAACCACGTCCGGGACTAGCCCCTACAATGAGCAGTTCTTC.

This clonotype has only a few counts. The rearrangement uses TRBV12-3 or TRBV12-4 and TRBJ2-7, with 7 bases fitting TRBD1. V lost 5 bases and J lost 4; bases outside the gene matches: 5. CDR3 size: 13 residues. Here the CDR3 reads CASSLGTVYEQYF. In DNA, the CDR3 is TGTGCCAGCAGTCTCGGGACAGTTTACGAGCAGTACTTC.

This clonotype was picked up a small number of times. This chain joins TRBV7-2 and TRBJ2-5; TRBD2 aligns across 8 bases. Germline trimming cut 1 base from V and 0 bases from J; bases unmatched to any gene: 4. The CDR3 totals 16 residues. Germline CDR1 is SGHTA and CDR2 is FQGNSA. The CDR3: CASSLVGTRDQETQYF. As DNA, the CDR3 is TGTGCCAGCAGCTTAGTTGGGACTAGGGACCAAGAGACCCAGTACTTC.

CDR3 DNA: TGCGCCAGCAGCCAGACGGGCGTCAGCTCCTATGGCTACACCTTC. The encoded protein is CASSQTGVSSYGYTF. The chain combines TRBV4-3 with TRBJ1-2, with D unresolved. CDR3 length equals 15 residues. CDR1 and CDR2 (germline): LGHNA, YSLEER. V was shortened by 3 bases and J by 4 bases, with 15 bases between the two germline ends.

This clonotype was detected a few times. V and J are TRBV11-2 and TRBJ1-2; a possible D gene is TRBD1 (5 bases). The V gene's germline CDR1 is SGHAT and CDR2 FQNNGV. V lost 5 bases and J lost 1, with 14 bases in between. This CDR3 comprises 15 residues. DNA for the CDR3: TGTGCCAGCAGCCCTTGGACAAGGGATAACTATGGCTACACCTTC. This translates into CASSPWTRDNYGYTF.

This chain links TRBV20-1 with TRBJ2-3; D is perhaps TRBD1 (5 bases). The CDR3 length is 14 residues. V was cut by 6 bases and J by 0 bases, with 13 bases left in between. Germline lookup yields CDR1 DFQATT and CDR2 SNEGSKA (reference sequence). The CDR3 coding sequence is TGCAGTGCCCCAGGGTTTACTAGCACAGATACGCAGTATTTT. Protein product: CSAPGFTSTDTQYF.

In this sample, this clonotype turned up a few times. The V call is TRBV7-8, the J call TRBJ2-7; no firm D call. CDR3 length: 12 residues. Trimming shortened V by 1 base and J by 3 bases, and 4 bases separated the two germline ends. Germline lookup yields CDR1 SGHVS and CDR2 FQNEAQ. The CDR3 here is CASSLEHYEQYF. As DNA, the CDR3 is TGTGCCAGCAGCTTAGAACACTACGAGCAGTACTTC.

The rearrangement uses TRBV29-1 and TRBJ2-1; 10 bases are a match to TRBD1. CDR1 and CDR2 from the germline V gene are SQVTM and ANQGSEA. The CDR3 has 13 residues. J was trimmed by 7 bases and V by 6 bases; bases with no gene match: 6. CDR3 sequence (DNA): TGCAGCGTCCGGGACAGGGGTTGGAATGAGCAGTTCTTC. This codes for CSVRDRGWNEQFF.

CDR3 in amino acids: CSVKGELLGTDTQYF. The CDR3 DNA sequence: TGCAGCGTTAAAGGAGAGCTATTGGGCACAGATACGCAGTATTTT. The rearrangement joins TRBV29-1 to TRBJ2-3; the D is unclear. Deletions cut 5 bases from V and 1 base from J, with 16 bases between. Per the germline V gene, CDR1 is SQVTM and CDR2 is ANQGSEA. The CDR3 runs to 15 residues.

In its sample, this clonotype was seen a few times. V is TRBV5-5 and J is TRBJ2-1; 7 nucleotides line up with TRBD1. V was pared by 6 bases and J by 9 bases, with 6 bases of the junction left unmatched. Germline values: CDR1 SGHKS, CDR2 YYEKEE (reference sequence). CDR3 length: 12 residues. This chain's CDR3 is CASNEQGPEQFF. The CDR3 bases are TGTGCCAGCAACGAACAGGGGCCTGAGCAGTTCTTC.

The chain joins TRBV12-3 or TRBV12-4 to TRBJ2-1; 12 nucleotides line up with TRBD2. The J segment lost 4 bases and the V segment lost 1 base, leaving 8 bases of the junction unmatched. This CDR3 is built from 18 residues. In DNA, the CDR3 is TGTGCCAGCAGTTTAGACCTCGGCCTAGCGGGAGGGTACAATGAGCAGTTCTTC. Its protein product is CASSLDLGLAGGYNEQFF.